This is a list of T cell receptor beta chains from one sample in a study of OX40 agonist ivuxolimab in advanced cancers. Profiled with immunoSEQ multiplex PCR; TCRdb holds only in-frame clones, not every one. The sample includes around 59,000 clones, roughly nine tenths of them seen just once. The material sequenced was CD4+ or CD8+ T cells sorted from blood, taken in a trial of the OX40 agonist ivuxolimab. The receptors derive from an adult with an advanced solid tumor such as melanoma, head and neck, liver or kidney cancer. Both conserved end residues are part of each CDR3. Fields, in order: CDR3 length, J gene, V gene, CDR3 protein.

>15|TRBJ1-2|TRBV5-1
CASSFSRNSNYGYTF
>14|TRBJ2-1|TRBV27
CASSWTSGYNEQFF
>14|TRBJ2-3|TRBV5-1
CASRGTGVTDTQYF
>14|TRBJ2-2|TRBV27
CASSFLRGTGELFF
>13|TRBJ2-2|TRBV6-5
CASSYRATGELFF
>19|TRBJ2-7|TRBV7-9
CASSLLGSGSARGSYEQYF
>16|TRBJ2-2|TRBV4-3
CASSQGYAGNTGELFF
>16|TRBJ1-2|TRBV28
CASSRRSRGRDYGYTF
>13|TRBJ1-2|TRBV29-1
CSVPIRANYGYTF
>11|TRBJ2-1|TRBV2
CASRTSGSGFF
>15|TRBJ2-1|TRBV5-6
CASSSREGGSNEQFF
>15|TRBJ2-7|TRBV4-1
CASSPDRQGPYEQYF
>14|TRBJ2-2|TRBV28
CASSSRGNTGELFF
>13|TRBJ2-7|TRBV11-2
CASSFGFTYEQYF
>14|TRBJ1-1|TRBV27
CASSFQGLNTEAFF
>13|TRBJ1-5|TRBV28
CASSSVSNQPQHF
>14|TRBJ2-3|TRBV27
CASSLAGGTDTQYF
>16|TRBJ2-7|TRBV5-5
CASSLRILWGSDEQYF
>11|TRBJ2-7|TRBV10-3
CAISDIDEQYF
>16|TRBJ2-3|TRBV18
CASSLWGQGAEDTQYF
>14|TRBJ2-5|TRBV11-2
CASSQLASLETQYF
>15|TRBJ1-2|TRBV6-6
CASSYSLGLRVGYTF
>14|TRBJ2-1|TRBV29-1
CSVEDGSAYNEQFF
>13|TRBJ1-1|TRBV5-4
CASSLGVGPEAFF
>17|TRBJ1-6|TRBV10-3
CATLGDSPPSYNSPLHF
>14|TRBJ2-1|TRBV7-2
CASSLGTREDEQFF
>17|TRBJ2-1|TRBV9
CASSVGGDYSSYNEQFF
>13|TRBJ1-2|TRBV30
CAWSDRENYGYTF
>13|TRBJ2-7|TRBV6-5
CARWTSGSIEQYF
>15|TRBJ1-2|TRBV7-9
CASSSAGTGGYGYTF
>14|TRBJ1-1|TRBV14
CASSPNSGYTEAFF
>16|TRBJ2-3|TRBV2
CASSEVYGSSTDTQYF
>14|TRBJ1-4|TRBV11-2
CASSGTGPNEKLFF
>11|TRBJ2-1|TRBV10-3
CAMGFGGQQFF
>15|TRBJ1-6|TRBV28
CASSLSGIIGSPLHF
>14|TRBJ2-7|TRBV27
CASSPLSDSYEQYF
>14|TRBJ1-2|TRBV30
CALLRGAWSYGYTF
>14|TRBJ2-1|TRBV9
CASSVGVGKGEQFF
>16|TRBJ2-1|TRBV13
CASSPPPFAGQPEQFF
>16|TRBJ2-5|TRBV7-9
CASSSGPHLFQETQYF
>15|TRBJ2-1|TRBV11-2
CASSPLFSSYNEQFF
>19|TRBJ2-2|TRBV11-1
CASSSPGLAGAGNNGELFF
>13|TRBJ1-1|TRBV28
CASPPRYGTEAFF
>14|TRBJ2-1|TRBV28
CASSASGTYNEQFF
>16|TRBJ1-2|TRBV5-5
CASSSGQGASNYGYTF
>14|TRBJ2-5|TRBV7-6
CASSLYAAKETQYF
>15|TRBJ1-3|TRBV2
CASSEGSNPGNTIYF
>17|TRBJ1-3|TRBV19
CASKDSYYYNLGNTIYF
>19|TRBJ2-1|TRBV5-5
CASSPGLAGPGDSYNEQFF
>12|TRBJ1-1|TRBV7-2
CASRARSTEAFF
>17|TRBJ1-6|TRBV30
CAWSETGIASYNSPLHF
>17|TRBJ1-1|TRBV30
CAWNRQGVDFRNTEAFF
>17|TRBJ1-5|TRBV5-5
CASSLEGDRGRPGAQHF
>17|TRBJ2-5|TRBV28
CASSDREVLVGEETQYF